Listed here are 21 T cell receptor beta chains from one sample, sequenced in a study of T cell responses to AZD1222 COVID-19 vaccine. Method: immunoSEQ multiplex PCR; TCRdb's copy keeps in-frame clones and lacks some. Here the sample spans roughly 200,000 clones, just over 90% being singletons. The input for sequencing was peripheral blood, taken 28 days after the second AZD1222 dose. The receptors derive from an adult who received the AZD1222 COVID-19 vaccine.

The genes are TRBV7-3 and TRBJ1-1, with a weak D call TRBD1 (5 bases). CDR1 SGHTA and CDR2 FQGTGA come from the germline V gene. V shed 1 base and J shed 4 bases, with 10 bases lying between them. This CDR3 has 14 residues. The CDR3 loop is CASSLRSQGTEAFF. The CDR3 DNA reads TGTGCCAGCAGCTTAAGAAGCCAGGGCACTGAAGCTTTCTTT.

CDR3: CASSLQVYYEQYF. CDR3 nucleotides: TGTGCCAGCAGCTTACAGGTCTACTACGAGCAGTACTTC. J is TRBJ2-7 and V is TRBV7-2; D not resolved. The CDR3 spans 13 residues. Germline V CDR1 and CDR2: SGHTA, FQGNSA. The V end was cut by 2 bases, the J end by 3 bases, with 8 bases between.

The chain carries TRBV27 and TRBJ1-1; D gene uncertain. Germline V gene sequence: CDR1 MNHEY, CDR2 SMNVEV (reference sequence). Trimming cost V 6 bases and J 5 bases, with 25 bases left between them. The CDR3 loop spans 17 amino acids. CDR3 sequence reads: CASSPVYRSGYRTEAFF. CDR3 in DNA: TGTGCCAGCAGCCCAGTTTATAGATCTGGGTATCGGACTGAAGCTTTCTTT.

The V gene is TRBV5-1, the J gene TRBJ2-5; 12 bases agree with TRBD2. V dropped 2 bases and J dropped 5; count of bases not matched to a gene: 4. The CDR3 runs to 15 residues. Germline V gene lookup returns CDR1 SGHRS and CDR2 YFSETQ. The CDR3 sequence is CASSLGLAGRETQYF. The CDR3 DNA is TGCGCCAGCAGCTTAGGACTAGCGGGGAGGGAGACCCAGTACTTC.

A few counts support this clone. The chain couples TRBV10-1 to TRBJ2-7; 10 nucleotides align to TRBD1. The CDR3 has 14 residues. The V and J ends lost 3 bases and 2 bases, in that order; junction bases with no gene match: 1. Germline V gene lookup returns CDR1 WNHNN and CDR2 SYGVQD (reference sequence). CDR3 protein: CASSDGTGAYEQYF. Written as DNA, the CDR3 is TGCGCCAGCAGTGATGGGACAGGGGCCTACGAGCAGTACTTC.

This chain joins TRBV29-1 and TRBJ2-1, with D possibly called TRBD1 or TRBD2 (5 bases each). Germline CDR1 and CDR2: SQVTM and ANQGSEA. V was cut by 1 base and J by 5 bases, with 15 bases left in between. The CDR3 covers 15 residues. CDR3 in DNA: TGCAGCGTTGAAGGTAGGGCAGGGACGAACAATGAGCAGTTCTTC. It codes for CSVEGRAGTNNEQFF.

The J gene is TRBJ2-5, the V gene TRBV11-2; D may correspond to TRBD1 or TRBD2 (6 bases each). CDR3 length: 17 amino acids. The germline gives CDR1 SGHAT, CDR2 FQNNGV. V was clipped by 8 bases and J by 1 base, with 23 bases between them. In DNA, the CDR3 is TGTGCCAGCGAAAGGGGGGTCGGAGCGGGCACCCAAGAGACCCAGTACTTC. Translating it yields CASERGVGAGTQETQYF.

CDR3 in DNA: TGCAGTGCAAGTACAGTTATGAACACTGAAGCTTTCTTT. Translation gives CSASTVMNTEAFF. V is TRBV20-1 and J is TRBJ1-1; D not certain. CDR1 DFQATT and CDR2 SNEGSKA come from the germline V gene (reference sequence). This CDR3 is 13 amino acids long. The V and J ends lost 6 bases and 0 bases respectively, with 11 bases between them.

This chain uses TRBV2 with TRBJ2-3; no definite D call. Germline CDR1 is SNHLY and CDR2 is FYNNEI. The V gene lost 3 bases and the J gene lost 5 bases, with 6 bases spanning the gap. The CDR3 covers 12 residues. The CDR3: CASSDAGDTQYF. The CDR3 nucleotides read TGTGCCAGCAGTGATGCTGGAGATACGCAGTATTTT. Full variable domain (rest looked up from reference TRBV2 and TRBJ2-3): EPEVTQTPSHQVTQMGQEVILRCVPISNHLYFYWYRQILGQKVEFLVSFYNNEISEKSEIFDDQFSVERPDGSNFTLKIRSTKLEDSAMYFCASSDAGDTQYFGPGTRLTVL.

This clone was observed once. This chain links TRBV12-3 or TRBV12-4 with TRBJ1-6; the D is unclear. The CDR3 consists of 13 residues. Trimming removed 5 bases at V and 10 bases at J, with 12 bases between. The CDR3 protein is CASSPTPESPLHF. As DNA, the CDR3 is TGTGCCAGCAGTCCGACACCGGAATCACCCCTCCACTTT.

The J gene is TRBJ2-1, the V gene TRBV28; the D gene is possibly TRBD2 (6 bases). V lost 4 bases and J 2 bases, leaving 21 bases between the germline ends. CDR1 MDHEN and CDR2 SYDVKM come from the germline V gene. The CDR3 is made up of 18 amino acids. CDR3 coding DNA: TGTGCCAGCAGTTCAATGGAGGGTATCCCTCCAACCTACAATGAGCAGTTCTTC. Protein product: CASSSMEGIPPTYNEQFF.

This clone has a single count. The rearrangement joins TRBV24-1 to TRBJ2-5; tentatively, D is TRBD1 (6 bases). Germline CDR1 and CDR2: KGHDR and SFDVKD. V was pared by 2 bases and J by 2 bases, with 14 bases between. The CDR3 has 16 amino acids. This CDR3 is CATSDSGRGRQETQYF. The CDR3 bases are TGTGCCACCAGTGATTCGGGCAGGGGACGACAAGAGACCCAGTACTTC.

V and J are TRBV19 and TRBJ1-5; D uncertain. The germline CDR1 and CDR2 sequences are LNHDA and SQIVND (reference sequence). The V end was cut by 5 bases, the J end by 2 bases, with 16 bases between. This CDR3 has 16 amino acids. CDR3 in amino acids: CASSPWTAGGNQPQHF. CDR3 coding DNA: TGTGCCAGTAGTCCCTGGACGGCTGGCGGCAATCAGCCCCAGCATTTT.

The chain joins TRBV5-6 to TRBJ1-1; a weak D match, TRBD1 (6 bases). CDR3 length: 16 residues. Per the germline V gene, CDR1 is SGHDT and CDR2 is YYEEEE. Trimming took 2 bases from V and 0 from J, leaving 14 bases between them. The CDR3 spells CASSFLTGTMNTEAFF. DNA of the CDR3: TGTGCCAGCAGCTTTTTGACAGGCACCATGAACACTGAAGCTTTCTTT.

V is TRBV11-2 and J is TRBJ1-6; D might be TRBD1 (5 bases). Germline CDR1 SGHAT, CDR2 FQNNGV. V was trimmed by 1 base and J by 7 bases, leaving 14 bases between them. This CDR3 comprises 16 residues. As DNA, the CDR3 is TGTGCCAGCAGCTTAGTCGGCGCAGGGCTGAATTCACCCCTCCACTTT. Protein sequence: CASSLVGAGLNSPLHF.

The rearrangement uses TRBV7-9 and TRBJ2-1, with TRBD1 identical over 9 bases. This CDR3 contains 14 residues. The germline V gene encodes CDR1 SEHNR and CDR2 FQNEAQ (reference sequence). V shed 1 base and J 7 bases; nucleotides not matched to a gene: 2. CDR3 in DNA: TGTGCCAGCAGCTTAGTGGGACAGGGAAATGAGCAGTTCTTC. Encoded protein: CASSLVGQGNEQFF.

This chain uses TRBV5-8 with TRBJ1-5; D gene ambiguous. The CDR3 totals 13 residues. Between the trimmed V and J ends, which lost 4 bases and 6 bases, there was a span of 11 bases. Germline V lookup: CDR1 SGHTS, CDR2 YDEGEE. CDR3: CASSLADPQPQHF. As DNA, the CDR3 is TGTGCCAGCAGCCTGGCCGATCCTCAGCCCCAGCATTTT.

This sequence joins TRBV11-2 and TRBJ1-1; a possible D gene is TRBD1 (6 bases). Between the trimmed V and J ends, which lost 5 bases and 4 bases, there was a span of 11 bases. This CDR3 contains 13 residues. Germline-derived CDR1 and CDR2 are SGHAT and FQNNGV. CDR3 DNA sequence: TGTGCCAGCAGCCCAACAGGGCCCACTGAAGCTTTCTTT. The encoded protein is CASSPTGPTEAFF.

The chain couples TRBV19 to TRBJ1-2, with D perhaps TRBD1 (5 bases). The CDR3 covers 14 residues. Germline V gene data show CDR1 as LNHDA and CDR2 as SQIVND (reference sequence). Trimming pared 1 base from V and 5 bases from J, leaving 11 bases between. The DNA for the CDR3 is TGTGCCAGTAGTATAGGGGGCGACAGTTATGGCTACACCTTC. Its protein is CASSIGGDSYGYTF. Based on the CDR3 plus reference TRBV19 and TRBJ1-2, the full variable domain is DGGITQSPKYLFRKEGQNVTLSCEQNLNHDAMYWYRQDPGQGLRLIYYSQIVNDFQKGDIAEGYSVSREKKESFPLTVTSAQKNPTAFYLCASSIGGDSYGYTFGSGTRLTVV.

The chain carries TRBV7-9 and TRBJ2-7; D gene unclear. CDR1 is SEHNR and CDR2 is FQNEAQ in the germline V gene (reference sequence). V dropped 4 bases and J dropped 5 bases, with 9 bases sitting between them. CDR3 length equals 12 residues. The CDR3 here is CASSSIGHEQYF. Here the CDR3 DNA reads TGTGCCAGCAGCTCCATCGGCCACGAGCAGTACTTC.

The chain has TRBV24-1 and TRBJ2-7; D unresolved. V dropped 4 bases and J dropped 5 bases, with 11 bases sitting between them. This CDR3 region has 13 residues. Germline V gene lookup returns CDR1 KGHDR and CDR2 SFDVKD. The CDR3 DNA reads as TGTGCCACCAGTGACCCGCTATCGAACGAGCAGTACTTC. Amino acids: CATSDPLSNEQYF.